This TCR beta chain was identified in a study of T cells after yellow fever vaccination. As for the study in general: Preparation of fractions with low cell numbers was performed using SMART-Seq v4 Ultra Low Input.

By 5'RACE template switching, TCR cDNA was produced, with a universal primer site and UMIs added in the process. TCRdb fed the 5' RACE reads into MiXCR, producing one record per CDR3 protein. Of more than 65,000 distinct CDR3 sequences in the sample, around 7% were seen once. This clonotype was seen many times. The source is a man younger than 35 who received the YFV17D yellow fever vaccine. The sample consisted of CD8+ T cells sorted from PBMCs, taken more than 8 days after the first yellow fever vaccination.

The CDR3: CSAGGTGINEQYF. The CDR3 nucleotides are TGCAGTGCCGGTGGGACAGGGATCAACGAGCAGTACTTC. The rearrangement joins TRBV20-1 to TRBJ2-7; TRBD1 aligns across 9 bases. V lost 6 bases to trimming and J lost 5 bases; unmatched junction nucleotides: 8. The V gene's germline CDR1 is DFQATT and CDR2 SNEGSKA (reference sequence). The CDR3 is 13 residues long.